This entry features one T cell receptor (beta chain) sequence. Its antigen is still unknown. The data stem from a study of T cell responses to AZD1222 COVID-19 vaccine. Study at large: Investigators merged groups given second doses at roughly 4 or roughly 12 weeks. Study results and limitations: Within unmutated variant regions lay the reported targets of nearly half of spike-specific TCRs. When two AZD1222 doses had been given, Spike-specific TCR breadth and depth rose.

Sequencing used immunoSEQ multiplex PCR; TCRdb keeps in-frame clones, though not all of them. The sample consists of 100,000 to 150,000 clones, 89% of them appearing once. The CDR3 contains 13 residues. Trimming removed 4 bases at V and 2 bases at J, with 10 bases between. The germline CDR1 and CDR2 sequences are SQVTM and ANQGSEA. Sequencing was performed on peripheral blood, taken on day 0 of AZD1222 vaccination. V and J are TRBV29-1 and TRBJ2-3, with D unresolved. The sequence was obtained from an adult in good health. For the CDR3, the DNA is TGCAGCGTTGCTGGCAGCTACACAGATACGCAGTATTTT. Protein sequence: CSVAGSYTDTQYF.